These 21 T cell receptor beta chains originate from one sample sequenced in a study of blood T cell repertoires in COVID-19. The protocol was immunoSEQ multiplex PCR, while the TCRdb copy is restricted to in-frame clones and leaves out a portion. The sample has some 670,000 clones, 80% to 90% seen once. The sample comprised peripheral blood. The source is a woman aged 18-29 years with acute or convalescent COVID-19.

The chain recombines TRBV24-1 with TRBJ2-2, with D maybe TRBD2 (5 bases). The V end lost 3 bases, the J end lost 3 bases, and 13 bases lay between the germline ends. CDR1 KGHDR and CDR2 SFDVKD come from the germline V gene. The CDR3 runs to 16 residues. The CDR3 DNA reads as TGTGCCACCAGTGATCCAACTAGTTTTTACACCGGGGAGCTGTTTTTT. This encodes CATSDPTSFYTGELFF.

The V and J genes are TRBV7-9 and TRBJ2-5, with 9 bases identical to TRBD1. The CDR3 is 15 residues long. Germline V gene data show CDR1 as SEHNR and CDR2 as FQNEAQ (reference sequence). Trimming removed 5 bases from V and 2 bases from J; junction bases left unmatched: 6. The CDR3 loop is CASSPHGTGQETQYF. The CDR3 DNA sequence: TGTGCCAGCAGCCCTCATGGGACAGGGCAAGAGACCCAGTACTTC.

In this sample, this clone turned up once. The V gene is TRBV27, the J gene TRBJ1-2, with D unresolved. The ends were cut back, 3 bases at V and 7 bases at J, with 12 bases in the middle. Germline V CDR1 and CDR2: MNHEY, SMNVEV (reference sequence). CDR3 length: 13 residues. The CDR3 DNA reads as TGTGCCAGCAGTTTTGACCTCCGAGGTGGCTACACCTTC. Residues: CASSFDLRGGYTF.

The rearrangement uses TRBV7-2 and TRBJ2-7, with D perhaps TRBD2 (6 bases). This CDR3 contains 14 residues. Per the germline V gene, CDR1 is SGHTA and CDR2 is FQGNSA. V was pared by 5 bases and J by 10 bases, with 21 bases between. The CDR3 reads CASSPGGTVLEQYF. In DNA form, the CDR3 reads TGTGCCAGCAGCCCCGGGGGAACAGTTTTAGAACAGTACTTC.

The chain employs TRBV12-3 or TRBV12-4 and TRBJ2-2; D gene ambiguous. The CDR3 consists of 12 residues. Trimming shortened V by 6 bases and J by 7 bases, and 9 bases separated the two germline ends. This CDR3 reads CASRLKGGELFF. In nucleotides, the CDR3 is TGTGCCAGCAGACTAAAAGGCGGGGAGCTGTTTTTT.

The V gene is TRBV5-4, the J gene TRBJ1-2, with 9 nucleotides matching TRBD1. The CDR3 runs 15 residues. CDR1 is SGHNT and CDR2 is YYREEE in the germline V gene (reference sequence). The trim removed 5 bases at V and 5 bases at J, leaving 10 bases unmatched. CDR3 DNA sequence: TGTGCCAGCAGTTCACTAAAAGACAGGGGGTATGGCTACACCTTC. This codes for CASSSLKDRGYGYTF.

The chain joins TRBV6-5 to TRBJ2-1; no clear D gene. CDR1 is MNHEY and CDR2 is SVGAGI in the germline V gene. The V end was cut by 6 bases, the J end by 9 bases, with 18 bases between. There are 14 residues in the CDR3. CDR3 in amino acids: CASSVASHSPEQFF. The CDR3 bases are TGTGCCAGCAGCGTCGCAAGCCATAGTCCTGAGCAGTTCTTC.

CDR3 DNA: TGTGCCAGCAGCCTGGACAGACCCTCTGGAAACACCATATATTTT. This sequence encodes CASSLDRPSGNTIYF. This chain connects TRBV7-9 to TRBJ1-3, with TRBD1 as a possible D gene (6 bases). The germline V gene has CDR1 SEHNR and CDR2 FQNEAQ (reference sequence). There are 15 residues in the CDR3. V dropped 5 bases and J dropped 0 bases, with 11 bases sitting between them.

The V and J genes are TRBV9 and TRBJ2-3; D perhaps matches TRBD2 (7 bases). Deletions cut 2 bases from V and 5 bases from J, with 15 bases between. The CDR3 spans 15 residues. Germline V gives CDR1 SGDLS, CDR2 YYNGEE. This chain's CDR3 is CASSVGGGTVDTQYF. Written as DNA, the CDR3 is TGTGCCAGCAGCGTGGGCGGGGGCACGGTAGATACGCAGTATTTT.

Here the CDR3 reads CAISDDIPKNIQYF. CDR3 bases: TGTGCCATCAGTGACGACATACCCAAAAACATTCAGTACTTC. The chain combines TRBV10-3 with TRBJ2-4; D gene unclear. The CDR3 runs 14 residues. Germline V gives CDR1 ENHRY, CDR2 SYGVKD. Trimming took 3 bases from V and 2 from J, leaving 8 bases between them.

With regard to this clone: Mismatch with germline at one junction end may stem from a read error. V is TRBV6-4 and J is TRBJ2-7; D is uncertain. The V gene's germline CDR1 is MRHNA and CDR2 SNTAGT. CDR3 length: 13 residues. Here the CDR3 DNA reads TGTGCCAGCAGTGACCCCGTACGTTGGAACAGTGACTTC. Amino acid sequence: CASSDPVRWNSDF.

This chain joins TRBV24-1 and TRBJ2-5, with TRBD2 matching 11 bases. Germline trimming cut 5 bases from V and 2 bases from J; bases unmatched to any gene: 6. The CDR3 sequence is 16 residues long. In germline, CDR1 is KGHDR, CDR2 SFDVKD. CDR3 sequence: CATSALGTSGQETQYF. The DNA for the CDR3 is TGTGCCACCAGTGCCCTAGGGACTAGCGGACAAGAGACCCAGTACTTC.

The chain has TRBV7-9 and TRBJ1-2, with 7 bases fitting TRBD1. With 5 bases clipped from V and 0 bases from J, the junction kept 12 bases outside the gene matches. Germline V lookup: CDR1 SEHNR, CDR2 FQNEAQ (reference sequence). The CDR3 is 17 residues long. CDR3 region: CASSPTGALSPNYGYTF. The CDR3 region has the DNA TGTGCCAGCAGCCCTACAGGGGCCCTAAGCCCTAACTATGGCTACACCTTC.

V gene TRBV4-1 combines with J gene TRBJ1-1; TRBD1 aligns across 9 bases. The V gene end was trimmed by 0 bases and the J gene end by 2 bases; junction bases not matched to a gene: 4. Germline lookup yields CDR1 MGHRA and CDR2 YSYEKL. This CDR3 region has 16 residues. The CDR3 sequence: CASSQDGTGSNTEAFF. CDR3 nucleotides: TGCGCCAGCAGCCAAGATGGGACAGGGAGCAACACTGAAGCTTTCTTT.

The chain uses TRBV5-1 and TRBJ2-3; 7 bases line up with TRBD1. CDR3 size: 13 residues. Unmatched junction bases numbered 2, after V lost 4 bases and J lost 3 bases. From germline, CDR1 is SGHRS and CDR2 YFSETQ. The CDR3 DNA reads as TGCGCCAGCAGCGGGACAGCAACAGATACGCAGTATTTT. This sequence encodes CASSGTATDTQYF.

This chain links TRBV27 with TRBJ1-2; 9 bases match TRBD1. The CDR3 extends over 15 amino acids. Germline values: CDR1 MNHEY, CDR2 SMNVEV (reference sequence). Unmatched junction bases numbered 8, after V lost 5 bases and J lost 4 bases. CDR3 bases: TGTGCCAGCAGTCTTGGGACAGGGATTCCCTATGGCTACACCTTC. This sequence encodes CASSLGTGIPYGYTF.

This chain connects TRBV11-2 to TRBJ2-3; the match to TRBD2 covers 7 bases. The CDR3 contains 17 residues. CDR1 and CDR2 (germline): SGHAT, FQNNGV. V was pared by 1 base and J by 1 base, with 8 bases of the junction left unmatched. CDR3: CASSLGLRGDGTDTQYF. CDR3 nucleotide sequence: TGTGCCAGCAGCTTAGGGCTCCGGGGGGACGGCACAGATACGCAGTATTTT.

The V call is TRBV19, the J call TRBJ2-3, with D tentatively TRBD2 (7 bases). CDR1 and CDR2 (germline): LNHDA, SQIVND (reference sequence). The CDR3 consists of 15 residues. With 4 bases removed from V and 6 bases from J, the gap between germline ends came to 17 bases. DNA of the CDR3: TGTGCCAGTAGTAGTATGCGGGGGCCGGGGGATACGCAGTATTTT. Translated, it gives CASSSMRGPGDTQYF.

The chain couples TRBV24-1 to TRBJ1-2; 7 nucleotides align to TRBD1. From germline, CDR1 is KGHDR and CDR2 SFDVKD. The CDR3 consists of 15 residues. Trimming removed 4 bases from V and 4 bases from J; junction bases left unmatched: 8. CDR3 loop: CATSDAQGNGYGYTF. CDR3 bases: TGTGCCACCAGTGACGCACAGGGGAACGGCTATGGCTACACCTTC.

This sequence joins TRBV6-1 and TRBJ2-5, with 10 bases lining up with TRBD2. The CDR3 consists of 14 residues. Germline assignment: CDR1 MNHNS and CDR2 SASEGT. Trimming at V came to 2 bases and at J to 5 bases, leaving 2 bases not matched to a gene. The CDR3 here is CASSESSGGETQYF. CDR3 nucleotides: TGTGCCAGCAGTGAAAGTAGCGGGGGGGAGACCCAGTACTTC.

The chain recombines TRBV6-1 with TRBJ1-5, with unresolved D. The CDR3 runs 15 residues. The V and J ends lost 2 bases and 5 bases respectively, with 13 bases between them. The germline gives CDR1 MNHNS, CDR2 SASEGT. For the CDR3, the DNA is TGTGCCAGCAGTGAAAGTACTCCGCGGGATCAGCCCCAGCATTTT. Translating gives CASSESTPRDQPQHF.